What follows describes a single TCR beta chain. Germline V gene lookup returns CDR1 MDHEN and CDR2 SYDVKM. V gave up 5 bases and J gave up 6 bases, with 7 bases separating them. The CDR3 is 11 residues long. The data belong to a study of OX40 agonist ivuxolimab in advanced cancers. Method: immunoSEQ multiplex PCR; TCRdb's copy keeps in-frame clones and lacks some. The sample has 50,000 to 65,000 clones, 88% seen once; the top ten hold approximately 3.8%. This receptor was obtained from an adult with an advanced solid tumor such as melanoma, head and neck, liver or kidney cancer. Source: CD4+ or CD8+ T cells sorted from blood, taken in a trial of the OX40 agonist ivuxolimab. This chain joins TRBV28 and TRBJ1-1; no clear D gene. The CDR3 is CASSTGPEAFF. The DNA of the CDR3 is TGTGCCAGCAGTACCGGGCCTGAAGCTTTCTTT.